This T cell receptor (beta chain) was found in a study of OX40 agonist ivuxolimab in advanced cancers. At the level of the study: Patients treated during dose escalation were battling hepatocellular carcinoma, melanoma, renal cell or head and neck cancer. Among those enrolled, mean age was roughly 55 years (range roughly 20 to 80) and 82.7% were male. Patients with prior anti-PD-1, anti-PD-L1 or anti-CTLA-4 therapy were eligible; approximately 40% had some.

CDR3 length: 16 residues. Germline CDR1 and CDR2: LGHNA and YNFKEQ. In the case of this clone: Its target is unknown.

General study findings and limits: In the 0.1-3.0 mg/kg groups, partial responders showed among the lowest expansion.

The data were produced by immunoSEQ multiplex PCR, yet TCRdb's version contains in-frame clones alone and is incomplete. The repertoire holds around 49,000 clones, 84% seen once, with 15% in the top ten. The chain carries TRBV4-2 and TRBJ2-5, with no clear D. The J call may be faulty, since TRBJ2-7 better matches the DNA end. Sequenced here: CD4+ or CD8+ T cells sorted from blood, sampled in a trial of the OX40 agonist ivuxolimab. This sequence was found in an adult with an advanced solid tumor such as melanoma, head and neck, liver or kidney cancer. The chain's CDR3 is CASSPQVAWAAGEQYF. The CDR3 bases are TGTGCCAGCAGCCCTCAAGTGGCGTGGGCCGCAGGCGAGCAGTACTTC.